This T cell receptor beta chain stems from a study of siplizumab effects on memory and regulatory T cells. The overall study: Mixed lymphocyte reactions were matched in twos, containing siplizumab at roughly 1 ug/mL or lacking drug. Study-level results: Some alloreactive sequences were traceable to unstimulated CD4+ memory cells, and siplizumab significantly reduced them. About 80-95% of proliferating CD4+ or CD8+ clones had no assignable naive or memory phenotype.

Researchers maintained the mixed lymphocyte reaction cells in coculture at 37°C for 5 to 6 days. Worth noting for this clone: Antigen specificity is unknown.

Every sample had roughly 9.1 x 10^4 of its TCR templates assayed. The method was immunoSEQ multiplex PCR; TCRdb's version includes in-frame clones alone and lacks a portion of them. The sample lists thousands of clones, approximately 34% seen once, with approximately 16% in the top ten. The CDR3 length is 16 residues. J gave up 7 bases and V 4 bases, and 7 bases lay outside the gene matches. The germline V gene has CDR1 MGHRA and CDR2 YSYEKL. This chain uses TRBV4-1 with TRBJ1-6; 10 bases line up with TRBD1. The sequence derives from a human donor in good health; the cells came from an allogeneic mixed lymphocyte reaction. Sequencing used CFSE-low (dividing) CD8+ T cells sorted from an allogeneic mixed lymphocyte reaction. CDR3 loop: CASSLGQGGTNSPLHF. Here the CDR3 DNA reads TGCGCCAGCAGCCTAGGACAGGGGGGGACCAATTCACCCCTCCACTTT.